Below are 19 T cell receptor beta chains sequenced from a single sample in a study of breast tumors, draining lymph nodes, adjacent tissues. TCRdb used MiXCR to reprocess the multiplex PCR reads, holding one entry per CDR3 protein. Seen here are roughly 220,000 distinct CDR3 sequences, approximately 36% observed once, and the top ten hold approximately 3.5%. Breast cancer patients provided tissue from their axillary draining lymph nodes. Sequences were obtained from axillary lymph node tissue. The source of these receptors is a female donor with breast cancer. Some clones in this sample may be carry-over from other donors' samples.

This clonotype showed up many times. The chain combines TRBV29-1 with TRBJ2-7, with D hard to call. This CDR3 region has 12 residues. Trimming stripped 6 bases from V and 2 bases from J, with 11 bases between. CDR1 and CDR2 from the germline V gene are SQVTM and ANQGSEA. The CDR3 DNA reads TGCAGCGTCACCGGATCTACCTACGAGCAGTACTTC. Residues: CSVTGSTYEQYF.

The chain recombines TRBV2 with TRBJ2-7; 15 bases match TRBD2. The CDR3 has 16 amino acids. Trimming removed 6 bases from V and 2 bases from J; junction bases left unmatched: 5. Germline values: CDR1 SNHLY, CDR2 FYNNEI. CDR3 amino acids: CASRGLAGGITYEQYF. The CDR3 nucleotides are TGTGCCAGCAGGGGACTAGCGGGAGGCATCACCTACGAGCAGTACTTC.

As to this clonotype: Mismatch with germline at one junction end may stem from a read error. The chain employs TRBV2 and TRBJ2-1; TRBD1 matches at 9 bases. From germline, CDR1 is SNHLY and CDR2 FYNNEI. The CDR3 runs 14 residues. The CDR3 is CASTGWDRVNERYF. Here the CDR3 DNA reads TGTGCCAGCACGGGCTGGGACAGGGTGAACGAGCGGTACTTC.

This clonotype was observed many times. This chain links TRBV7-2 with TRBJ1-5; D may be TRBD1 (5 bases). The CDR3 contains 12 residues. The V gene lost 4 bases and the J gene lost 6 bases, with 7 bases spanning the gap. Germline values: CDR1 SGHTA, CDR2 FQGNSA. The CDR3 DNA is TGTGCCAGCAGCTCAGGGATTCAGCCCCAGCATTTT. Its protein product is CASSSGIQPQHF.

This sequence joins TRBV12-3 or TRBV12-4 and TRBJ1-2, with a tentative D call TRBD1 (5 bases). Trimming removed 3 bases from V and 8 bases from J, with 16 bases in between. The CDR3 is made up of 14 amino acids. The CDR3 sequence: CASSFLGTLGGYTF. The CDR3 nucleotides read TGTGCCAGCAGTTTCCTCGGGACTCTTGGGGGCTACACCTTC.

The chain combines TRBV7-9 with TRBJ2-5, with TRBD1 matching 10 bases. J gave up 4 bases and V 5 bases, and 1 base lay outside the gene matches. The CDR3 extends over 13 amino acids. Per germline, CDR1 SEHNR and CDR2 FQNEAQ (reference sequence). CDR3 loop: CASSRDRGETQYF. The CDR3 region has the DNA TGTGCCAGCAGCCGGGACAGGGGAGAGACCCAGTACTTC.

The table lists this clonotype with many counts. The V and J genes are TRBV20-1 and TRBJ2-7, with 7 bases aligning to TRBD1. Germline V gives CDR1 DFQATT, CDR2 SNEGSKA (reference sequence). This CDR3 is built from 16 residues. V dropped 2 bases and J dropped 2; count of bases not matched to a gene: 12. The CDR3 DNA is TGCAGTGCTAGACTCTATCCGGACAGGTCCCCCTACGAGCAGTACTTC. It encodes CSARLYPDRSPYEQYF.

This chain links TRBV27 with TRBJ1-2, with TRBD1 as a possible D gene (5 bases). In germline, CDR1 is MNHEY, CDR2 SMNVEV (reference sequence). Trimming removed 5 bases at V and 5 bases at J, with 12 bases between. This CDR3 region has 13 residues. The CDR3 reads CASSPEGPYGYTF. CDR3 DNA sequence: TGTGCCAGCAGTCCAGAGGGACCTTATGGCTACACCTTC.

About this clonotype: A much larger clone differs by one base, so this may be a read error. The gene calls are TRBV7-2 and TRBJ1-2; 11 positions match TRBD1. The germline V gene encodes CDR1 SGHTA and CDR2 FQGNSA. CDR3 length: 15 amino acids. The CDR3 protein is CASSLAGTGGSGYPF. CDR3 DNA sequence: TGTGCCAGCAGCTTAGCCGGGACAGGGGGAAGTGGCTACCCCTTC.

This chain uses TRBV7-3 with TRBJ1-6, with a tentative D call TRBD1 (5 bases). The V end lost 1 base, the J end lost 7 bases, and 14 bases lay between the germline ends. The germline V gene has CDR1 SGHTA and CDR2 FQGTGA. The CDR3 has 16 residues. The DNA of the CDR3 is TGTGCCAGCAGCTTAAGCGCCCGGGACCCAAATTCACCCCTCCACTTT. Residues: CASSLSARDPNSPLHF.

The chain couples TRBV5-1 to TRBJ1-1; 9 bases align to TRBD1. This CDR3 has 16 amino acids. V dropped 4 bases and J dropped 1; count of bases not matched to a gene: 8. Germline loops: CDR1 SGHRS, CDR2 YFSETQ. CDR3 in DNA: TGCGCCAGCAGCGCCTGGACAGGGGCTGGGAACACTGAAGCTTTCTTT. This encodes CASSAWTGAGNTEAFF.

About this clonotype itself: This may stem from a read error, because a much larger clone lies one nucleotide away. The genes are TRBV4-3 and TRBJ2-2; D is perhaps TRBD1 (5 bases). This CDR3 has 16 residues. Per the germline V gene, CDR1 is LGHNA and CDR2 is YSLEER. Deletions cut 4 bases from V and 4 bases from J, with 16 bases between. The CDR3 spells CASSPAPAQGTGELFF. As DNA, the CDR3 is TGCGCCAGCAGCCCGGCCCCAGCCCAGGGCACCGGGGAGCTGTTTTTT.

This clonotype was observed at least ten times. This chain connects TRBV20-1 to TRBJ2-7; TRBD1 agrees at 7 bases. Germline V gene lookup returns CDR1 DFQATT and CDR2 SNEGSKA (reference sequence). The V and J ends lost 3 bases and 0 bases, in that order; junction bases with no gene match: 5. CDR3 size: 14 residues. This CDR3 is CSASLGQASYEQYF. CDR3 in DNA: TGCAGTGCTAGTCTAGGACAGGCCTCCTACGAGCAGTACTTC.

This clonotype has ten or more counts. V gene TRBV5-1 combines with J gene TRBJ2-3, with a possible D match to TRBD1 (6 bases). Trimming took 0 bases from V and 1 from J, leaving 9 bases between them. The CDR3 has 15 amino acids. Germline values: CDR1 SGHRS, CDR2 YFSETQ. The CDR3 loop is CASSLGRGRTDTQYF. In nucleotides, the CDR3 is TGCGCCAGCAGCTTGGGCAGGGGACGCACAGATACGCAGTATTTT.

With respect to this clonotype: The junction departs from the called germline gene at one end, perhaps through a read error. V is TRBV7-3 and J is TRBJ2-1, with TRBD2 identical over 7 bases. The CDR3 has 17 amino acids. Germline V CDR1 and CDR2: SGHTA, FQGTGA. The CDR3 loop reads CARGTVNLAVTYDEQFF. The CDR3 nucleotides read TGTGCCAGGGGGACGGTGAACCTAGCGGTAACCTACGATGAGCAGTTCTTC. The full variable domain, rest sourced from reference TRBV7-3 and TRBJ2-1, is GAGVSQTPSNKVTEKGKYVELRCDPISGHTALYWYRQSLGQGPEFLIYFQGTGAADDSGLPNDRFFAVRPEGSVSTLKIQRTERGDSAVYLCARGTVNLAVTYDEQFFGPGTRLTVL.

About this clonotype itself: A much bigger clone sits one base away, suggesting this may be a read error. The V call is TRBV20-1, the J call TRBJ1-5, with no clear D. This CDR3 spans 14 amino acids. Germline V lookup: CDR1 DFQATT, CDR2 SNEGSKA (reference sequence). Trimming stripped 0 bases from V and 4 bases from J, with 10 bases between. This CDR3 reads CSARESRRNQPQHF. The CDR3 nucleotides read TGCAGTGCTAGAGAGTCCAGGCGGAATCAGCCCCAGCATTTT.

This clonotype was found many times. The CDR3 is CASSLIPGILAHTDTQYF. The DNA for the CDR3 is TGCGCCAGCAGCCTTATACCCGGTATTCTAGCCCACACAGATACGCAGTATTTT. The chain links TRBV4-1 to TRBJ2-3; D possibly corresponds to TRBD2 (5 bases). V shed 4 bases and J shed 2 bases, with 22 bases lying between them. The CDR3 is 18 residues long. Germline V CDR1 and CDR2: MGHRA, YSYEKL.

This clonotype appeared many times. This chain uses TRBV7-6 with TRBJ2-5; D is uncertain. This CDR3 has 13 residues. Germline-derived CDR1 and CDR2 are SGHVS and FNYEAQ. Trimming left V 5 bases short and J 4 bases short, with 11 bases between. The DNA for the CDR3 is TGTGCCAGCAGCCTAATGGCTGGAGAGACCCAGTACTTC. This translates into CASSLMAGETQYF.

This clonotype was recorded at least ten times. The J gene is TRBJ2-7, the V gene TRBV11-1; tentative D call: TRBD2 (5 bases). Germline CDR1 and CDR2: SGHAT and FQDESV (reference sequence). This CDR3 region has 13 residues. Trimming stripped 7 bases from V and 0 bases from J, with 10 bases between. As DNA, the CDR3 is TGTGCCAGCACCCACGGGGACTCCTACGAGCAGTACTTC. Amino acid sequence: CASTHGDSYEQYF.